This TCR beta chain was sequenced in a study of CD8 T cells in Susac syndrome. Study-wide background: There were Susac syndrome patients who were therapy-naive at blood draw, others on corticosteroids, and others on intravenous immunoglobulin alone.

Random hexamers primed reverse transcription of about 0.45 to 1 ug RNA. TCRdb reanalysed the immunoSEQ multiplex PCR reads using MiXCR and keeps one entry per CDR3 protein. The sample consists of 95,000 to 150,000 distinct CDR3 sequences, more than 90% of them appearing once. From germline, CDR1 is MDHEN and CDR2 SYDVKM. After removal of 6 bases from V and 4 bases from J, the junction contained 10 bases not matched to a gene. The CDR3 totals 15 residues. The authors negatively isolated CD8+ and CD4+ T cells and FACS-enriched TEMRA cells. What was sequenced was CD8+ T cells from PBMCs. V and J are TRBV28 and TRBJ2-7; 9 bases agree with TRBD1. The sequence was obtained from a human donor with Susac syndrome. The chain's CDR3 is CASSYEGGQGYEQYF. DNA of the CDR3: TGTGCCAGCAGCTACGAGGGTGGACAGGGGTACGAGCAGTACTTC.